Listed below are T cell receptor beta chains from one sample, sequenced in a study of blood T cell repertoires in COVID-19. Repertoires were generated with immunoSEQ multiplex PCR, while TCRdb's copy carries only in-frame clones and drops some. In the table there are about 120,000 clones, about 88% of which are singletons. Sequencing was performed on peripheral blood. The receptors shown here come from a woman at least 80 years old with acute or convalescent COVID-19. The CDR3 runs from the conserved cysteine through the conserved F or W. Each record gives: V gene, clone size, D gene, J gene, CDR3 protein, CDR3 DNA. D genes are given only for firm matches. Expanded clones get a size class; other rows say once, few or many, or leave the size out.

v_gene: TRBV15
abundance: once
d_gene: NA
j_gene: TRBJ2-7
CDR3aa: CATSRDLTSSYEQYF
CDR3nt: TGTGCCACCAGCAGAGATTTAACTAGCTCCTACGAGCAGTACTTC

v_gene: TRBV6-5
abundance: NA
d_gene: NA
j_gene: TRBJ2-7
CDR3aa: CASSYSPGAYEQYF
CDR3nt: TGTGCCAGCAGTTACTCTCCAGGGGCCTACGAGCAGTACTTC

v_gene: TRBV5-6
abundance: NA
d_gene: NA
j_gene: TRBJ1-4
CDR3aa: CASSFRATNEKLFF
CDR3nt: TGTGCCAGCAGCTTTCGAGCAACTAATGAAAAACTGTTTTTT

v_gene: TRBV28
abundance: NA
d_gene: NA
j_gene: TRBJ1-2
CDR3aa: CASSRAGANYGYTF
CDR3nt: TGTGCCAGCAGCAGGGCGGGAGCTAACTATGGCTACACCTTC

v_gene: TRBV10-3
abundance: NA
d_gene: TRBD1
j_gene: TRBJ1-5
CDR3aa: CAIRADREGQPQHF
CDR3nt: TGTGCCATCAGGGCGGACAGGGAAGGCCAGCCCCAGCATTTT

v_gene: TRBV6-2/TRBV6-3
abundance: NA
d_gene: TRBD2
j_gene: TRBJ2-1
CDR3aa: CASSSRRGGGRYNEQFF
CDR3nt: TGTGCCAGCAGTTCTAGGAGAGGCGGGGGTCGGTACAATGAGCAGTTCTTC

v_gene: TRBV7-3
abundance: once
d_gene: NA
j_gene: TRBJ1-4
CDR3aa: CASSPSGLNEKLFF
CDR3nt: TGTGCCAGCAGCCCCTCAGGGTTAAATGAAAAACTGTTTTTT

v_gene: TRBV19
abundance: NA
d_gene: NA
j_gene: TRBJ2-6
CDR3aa: CASSFSSTNSGANVLTF
CDR3nt: TGTGCCAGTAGTTTTTCTAGCACGAACTCTGGGGCCAACGTCCTGACTTTC

v_gene: TRBV2
abundance: few
d_gene: TRBD1
j_gene: TRBJ1-6
CDR3aa: CASSEAGQGSSPLHF
CDR3nt: TGTGCCAGCAGTGAAGCAGGACAGGGGAGTTCACCCCTCCACTTT

v_gene: TRBV11-2
abundance: NA
d_gene: NA
j_gene: TRBJ1-2
CDR3aa: CASSLDQYKGGYTF
CDR3nt: TGTGCCAGCAGCTTAGACCAGTATAAGGGAGGGTACACCTTC

v_gene: TRBV29-1
abundance: few
d_gene: TRBD1
j_gene: TRBJ2-3
CDR3aa: CSVAPGQGAGATDTQYF
CDR3nt: TGCAGCGTGGCACCGGGACAGGGAGCTGGGGCCACAGATACGCAGTATTTT

v_gene: TRBV28
abundance: NA
d_gene: TRBD2
j_gene: TRBJ2-7
CDR3aa: CASSSPPGGATGGIYEQYF
CDR3nt: TGTGCCAGCAGCAGCCCTCCGGGAGGGGCGACAGGTGGCATCTACGAGCAGTACTTC

v_gene: TRBV5-1
abundance: NA
d_gene: TRBD1
j_gene: TRBJ2-2
CDR3aa: CASSLSFEGAAGELFF
CDR3nt: TGCGCCAGCAGCTTGTCCTTTGAGGGGGCCGCCGGGGAGCTGTTTTTT

v_gene: TRBV4-1
abundance: NA
d_gene: NA
j_gene: TRBJ2-7
CDR3aa: CASSSSSYEQYF
CDR3nt: TGCGCCAGCAGCTCCAGCTCCTACGAGCAGTACTTC

v_gene: TRBV10-1
abundance: NA
d_gene: TRBD1
j_gene: TRBJ1-2
CDR3aa: CASTRQGLGYTF
CDR3nt: TGCGCCAGCACCCGACAGGGGCTCGGCTACACCTTC

v_gene: TRBV7-7
abundance: NA
d_gene: TRBD2
j_gene: TRBJ2-5
CDR3aa: CASSRNSGGAGETQYF
CDR3nt: TGTGCCAGCAGCCGTAATAGCGGGGGGGCCGGAGAGACCCAGTACTTC

v_gene: TRBV19
abundance: NA
d_gene: NA
j_gene: TRBJ1-4
CDR3aa: CASSRQGLREKLFF
CDR3nt: TGTGCCAGTAGCCGCCAGGGTCTACGAGAAAAACTGTTTTTT

v_gene: TRBV6-6
abundance: NA
d_gene: NA
j_gene: TRBJ2-7
CDR3aa: CASSDSLASYEQYF
CDR3nt: TGTGCCAGCAGTGACAGTTTGGCTTCCTACGAGCAGTACTTC

v_gene: TRBV7-2
abundance: NA
d_gene: NA
j_gene: TRBJ2-7
CDR3aa: CASSLEKTGSYEQYF
CDR3nt: TGTGCCAGCAGCTTAGAGAAAACAGGAAGCTACGAGCAGTACTTC

v_gene: TRBV18
abundance: NA
d_gene: TRBD1
j_gene: TRBJ1-1
CDR3aa: CASSPRTGGRNTEAFF
CDR3nt: TGTGCCAGCTCACCGCGGACAGGGGGCAGGAACACTGAAGCTTTCTTT

v_gene: TRBV10-2
abundance: NA
d_gene: NA
j_gene: TRBJ2-5
CDR3aa: CATAYRDFYF
CDR3nt: TGCGCGACAGCCTATAGGGATTTTTACTTC

v_gene: TRBV24-1
abundance: NA
d_gene: TRBD1
j_gene: TRBJ1-2
CDR3aa: CATNLDRAQVEGGYTF
CDR3nt: TGTGCCACCAACCTTGACAGGGCGCAAGTTGAGGGCGGCTACACCTTC

v_gene: TRBV5-4
abundance: NA
d_gene: NA
j_gene: TRBJ2-3
CDR3aa: CASSGGTDTQYF
CDR3nt: TGTGCCAGCAGCGGGGGGACAGATACGCAGTATTTT

v_gene: TRBV2
abundance: once
d_gene: NA
j_gene: TRBJ2-2
CDR3aa: CASRADTGELFF
CDR3nt: TGTGCCAGCAGGGCCGACACCGGGGAGCTGTTTTTT

v_gene: TRBV4-3
abundance: NA
d_gene: NA
j_gene: TRBJ1-1
CDR3aa: CASSQDRNTEAFF
CDR3nt: TGCGCCAGCAGCCAAGACAGAAACACTGAAGCTTTCTTT

v_gene: TRBV19
abundance: NA
d_gene: NA
j_gene: TRBJ1-2
CDR3aa: CASSIGTPYGYTF
CDR3nt: TGTGCCAGTAGTATTGGGACACCCTATGGCTACACCTTC

v_gene: TRBV7-9
abundance: NA
d_gene: NA
j_gene: TRBJ2-1
CDR3aa: CASSLGAANEQFF
CDR3nt: TGTGCCAGCAGCTTAGGGGCTGCAAATGAGCAGTTCTTC

v_gene: TRBV11-2
abundance: few
d_gene: NA
j_gene: TRBJ2-2
CDR3aa: CASSLTGVTNTGELFF
CDR3nt: TGTGCCAGCAGCTTAACCGGGGTAACGAACACCGGGGAGCTGTTTTTT

v_gene: TRBV5-1
abundance: NA
d_gene: NA
j_gene: TRBJ1-5
CDR3aa: CASSLATGAGQPQHF
CDR3nt: TGCGCCAGCAGCTTGGCCACGGGAGCGGGTCAGCCCCAGCATTTT